This T cell receptor beta chain originates from a study of T cells in Graves' hyperthyroidism and ophthalmopathy. Hyperthyroidism was newly diagnosed in patients aged 18 to 65 (duration under 2 months). Thyroid ultrasound and orbital computed tomography, with clinical symptoms and serum thyroxine and TRAb, informed diagnoses. Amplified TCR beta CDR3 regions came from RNA transcripts. The primer set for the first-round RT-PCR of the TCR CDR3 was HTBI. TCRdb re-analysed the multiplex PCR reads in MiXCR, keeping a single row per CDR3 protein. The sample lists about 290,000 distinct CDR3 sequences, roughly 14% occurring once. Broader study findings: From stable hyperthyroidism, ophthalmopathy was separated by a 13 V-J model.

Trimming took off 3 bases at V and 0 bases at J, with 12 bases between the two ends. In germline, CDR1 is DFQATT, CDR2 SNEGSKA (reference sequence). The CDR3 has 14 residues. The table lists this clonotype with many counts. Its target is not known. Sequencing was done on a sample of blood. This clonotype was obtained from a woman aged 25 to 39 with Graves' hyperthyroidism that later progressed to Graves' ophthalmopathy. V gene TRBV20-1 combines with J gene TRBJ2-7; perhaps D is TRBD1 or TRBD2 (5 bases each). CDR3 in amino acids: CSARGVESSYEQYF. The DNA for the CDR3 is TGCAGTGCTAGGGGGGTGGAGAGCTCCTACGAGCAGTACTTC.